The 22 T cell receptor beta chains reported below all come from one sample, sequenced in a study of siplizumab effects on memory and regulatory T cells (dated by TCRdb to the late 2010s). Preparation of the library involved the immunoSEQ multiplex PCR assay. TCRdb took over this immuneACCESS table, retaining in-frame rearrangements with V and J assigned. Such tables are incomplete; in checked studies, under half of the missing clones stem from an unresolved V gene, and the remainder is unexplained. Present in this sample are some 100,000 clones, around 97% of which were seen just once. 0.025% to 0.035% of the sample is in the top ten clones. Sequences were obtained from naive CD4+ T cells sorted from blood. According to the study, the label for this sample's cell subset or site signals: unstimulated naive T cells. These receptor sequences come from a human donor in good health.

The rearrangement joins TRBV11-2 to TRBJ2-7, with D perhaps matching TRBD2 (5 bases). This CDR3 has 17 amino acids. The V and J ends lost 1 base and 0 bases respectively, with 16 bases between them. CDR1 and CDR2 (germline): SGHAT, FQNNGV. CDR3 region: CASSLVRMGSSSYEQYF. The CDR3 DNA reads TGTGCCAGCAGCTTAGTTCGGATGGGGAGCAGCTCCTACGAGCAGTACTTC.

This sequence joins TRBV19 and TRBJ1-4; D uncertain. Germline CDR1 LNHDA, CDR2 SQIVND (reference sequence). The CDR3 loop spans 14 amino acids. Trimming shortened V by 9 bases and J by 3 bases, and 14 bases separated the two germline ends. Written as DNA, the CDR3 is TGTGCCAGCCGCCCCGACGGATCTAATGAAAAACTGTTTTTT. Translated, it gives CASRPDGSNEKLFF.

The V call is TRBV28, the J call TRBJ1-5, with D tentatively TRBD1 (5 bases). CDR3 size: 14 residues. V was trimmed by 10 bases and J by 0 bases, leaving 13 bases between them. Germline V gene data show CDR1 as MDHEN and CDR2 as SYDVKM. The CDR3 sequence: CATTGHYSNQPQHF. Written as DNA, the CDR3 is TGTGCCACTACAGGACATTATAGCAATCAGCCCCAGCATTTT.

The V and J genes are TRBV27 and TRBJ1-1, with 8 positions matching TRBD1. This CDR3 is built from 14 residues. Germline values: CDR1 MNHEY, CDR2 SMNVEV (reference sequence). V was pared by 2 bases and J by 5 bases, with 4 bases of the junction left unmatched. CDR3 region: CASSLQGARTEAFF. CDR3 sequence (DNA): TGTGCCAGCAGTTTACAGGGGGCGAGGACTGAAGCTTTCTTT.

This sequence joins TRBV27 and TRBJ2-7, with 8 bases matching TRBD2. CDR3 length: 15 amino acids. In germline, CDR1 is MNHEY, CDR2 SMNVEV (reference sequence). Trimming took 2 bases from V and 0 from J; bases not matched to a gene: 3. In DNA, the CDR3 is TGTGCCAGCAGTTTAAGCGGGGGACACTCCTACGAGCAGTACTTC. It yields the protein CASSLSGGHSYEQYF.

The chain recombines TRBV7-3 with TRBJ1-6; D possibly corresponds to TRBD1 (5 bases). The length of the CDR3 is 15 residues. The V and J ends lost 4 bases and 4 bases respectively, with 11 bases between them. The germline gives CDR1 SGHTA, CDR2 FQGTGA. The CDR3 bases are TGTGCCAGCAGCTCTGGGACGGCATATAATTCACCCCTCCACTTT. This codes for CASSSGTAYNSPLHF.

The V call is TRBV7-9, the J call TRBJ2-1, with a possible D match to TRBD2 (7 bases). The CDR3 extends over 14 amino acids. Germline CDR1 and CDR2: SEHNR and FQNEAQ (reference sequence). Trimming shortened V by 3 bases and J by 9 bases, and 15 bases separated the two germline ends. The CDR3 coding sequence is TGTGCCAGCAGCTTCCGTGGGGGGGCCTTTGAGCAGTTCTTC. Protein: CASSFRGGAFEQFF.

J is TRBJ1-1 and V is TRBV20-1, with D perhaps TRBD1 (5 bases). The CDR3 extends over 9 amino acids. Per the germline V gene, CDR1 is DFQATT and CDR2 is SNEGSKA (reference sequence). V gave up 8 bases and J gave up 11 bases, with 12 bases separating them. Here the CDR3 DNA reads TGCAGTCCCGGGACCTCGGCTTTCTTT. Translating it yields CSPGTSAFF.

The rearrangement uses TRBV30 and TRBJ2-7; 8 bases align to TRBD2. The CDR3 contains 13 residues. Per germline, CDR1 GTSNPN and CDR2 SVGIG (reference sequence). With 0 bases clipped from V and 6 bases from J, the junction kept 4 bases outside the gene matches. The CDR3 protein is CAWSVHRGGEQYF. The DNA for the CDR3 is TGTGCCTGGAGTGTACACCGGGGGGGCGAGCAGTACTTC.

This chain connects TRBV6-5 to TRBJ1-3, with no clear D. The CDR3 extends over 14 amino acids. V gave up 6 bases and J gave up 1 base, with 10 bases separating them. Per the germline V gene, CDR1 is MNHEY and CDR2 is SVGAGI. The CDR3 protein is CASRPDLSGNTIYF. The CDR3 bases are TGTGCCAGCAGACCCGACCTGTCTGGAAACACCATATATTTT.

The chain is built from TRBV7-3 and TRBJ2-2; D not resolved. This CDR3 is built from 13 residues. Trimming pared 4 bases from V and 1 base from J, leaving 4 bases between. Germline V gene lookup returns CDR1 SGHTA and CDR2 FQGTGA. The CDR3 region is CASSSGNTGELFF. The CDR3 DNA sequence: TGTGCCAGCAGCTCCGGGAACACCGGGGAGCTGTTTTTT.

The genes are TRBV10-1 and TRBJ1-1, with D possibly being TRBD1 (6 bases). Trimming shortened V by 2 bases and J by 4 bases, and 8 bases separated the two germline ends. This CDR3 contains 13 residues. The V gene's germline CDR1 is WNHNN and CDR2 SYGVQD (reference sequence). CDR3 nucleotide sequence: TGCGCCAGCAGTGAGGGGGGCGGCACTGAAGCTTTCTTT. The encoded protein is CASSEGGGTEAFF.

The rearrangement links TRBV6-5 to TRBJ1-3; unclear D gene. V dropped 6 bases and J dropped 3 bases, with 9 bases sitting between them. Germline V CDR1 and CDR2: MNHEY, SVGAGI. There are 13 residues in the CDR3. This CDR3 reads CASSQNYGNTIYF. In DNA form, the CDR3 reads TGTGCCAGCAGCCAAAACTATGGAAACACCATATATTTT.

The count of this clone is one. V is TRBV11-2 and J is TRBJ2-3; 9 bases map to TRBD1. V gave up 5 bases and J gave up 2 bases; unmatched junction bases: 8. The CDR3 totals 16 residues. CDR1 is SGHAT and CDR2 is FQNNGV in the germline V gene. In DNA form, the CDR3 reads TGTGCCAGCAGCCCCCGGACAGGGGCATCCACAGATACGCAGTATTTT. Protein sequence: CASSPRTGASTDTQYF.

V gene TRBV19 combines with J gene TRBJ1-1; 8 bases are a match to TRBD1. In germline, CDR1 is LNHDA, CDR2 SQIVND (reference sequence). V shed 3 bases, J shed 11 bases, and the junction held 8 bases outside the gene matches. There are 13 residues in the CDR3. The CDR3 sequence is CASSILQGAEAFF. CDR3 DNA: TGTGCCAGTAGTATCCTTCAGGGGGCGGAGGCTTTCTTT.

This sequence joins TRBV19 and TRBJ1-3; the D is unclear. The CDR3 contains 12 residues. V was cut by 6 bases and J by 0 bases, with 3 bases left in between. Germline loops: CDR1 LNHDA, CDR2 SQIVND (reference sequence). The CDR3: CASSHSGNTIYF. Written as DNA, the CDR3 is TGTGCCAGTAGCCACTCTGGAAACACCATATATTTT.

The CDR3 DNA sequence: TGTGCCAGCAGAAAGGACAGAGTGAACACTGAAGCTTTCTTT. It specifies CASRKDRVNTEAFF. J is TRBJ1-1 and V is TRBV27, with D tentatively TRBD1 (6 bases). This CDR3 contains 14 residues. V lost 6 bases and J 0 bases, leaving 11 bases between the germline ends. Germline CDR1 reads MNHEY; CDR2 reads SMNVEV (reference sequence).

The chain links TRBV5-1 to TRBJ1-3; D is uncertain. Per germline, CDR1 SGHRS and CDR2 YFSETQ. The CDR3 loop spans 15 amino acids. Trimming left V 0 bases short and J 0 bases short, with 7 bases between. The CDR3 is CASSLDSLSGNTIYF. CDR3 nucleotides: TGCGCCAGCAGCTTGGACAGCCTCTCTGGAAACACCATATATTTT. Using reference TRBV5-1 and TRBJ1-3 for the parts outside the CDR3, the full variable domain is KAGVTQTPRYLIKTRGQQVTLSCSPISGHRSVSWYQQTPGQGLQFLFEYFSETQRNKGNFPGRFSGRQFSNSRSEMNVSTLELGDSALYLCASSLDSLSGNTIYFGEGSWLTVV.

This clone was seen only once. The chain links TRBV7-9 to TRBJ2-6; D is ambiguous. The CDR3 is made up of 16 amino acids. V was clipped by 5 bases and J by 0 bases, with 11 bases between them. Germline values: CDR1 SEHNR, CDR2 FQNEAQ (reference sequence). The CDR3, as DNA: TGTGCCAGCAGCGAACCCTGGGGCTCTGGGGCCAACGTCCTGACTTTC. Translating it yields CASSEPWGSGANVLTF.

The chain links TRBV6-1 to TRBJ1-5; D unclear. The length of the CDR3 is 10 residues. V lost 6 bases, J lost 3 bases, and 0 bases lay in between. Germline lookup yields CDR1 MNHNS and CDR2 SASEGT. CDR3 residues: CASSNQPQHF. The CDR3, as DNA: TGTGCCAGCAGCAATCAGCCCCAGCATTTT.

V is TRBV7-9 and J is TRBJ2-7; possible D gene TRBD2, 5 bases. Looked up from germline, CDR1 is SEHNR and CDR2 is FQNEAQ (reference sequence). Trimming removed 3 bases from V and 3 bases from J, with 9 bases in between. This CDR3 spans 13 amino acids. CDR3 sequence reads: CASSFELVYEQYF. The CDR3 region has the DNA TGTGCCAGCAGCTTCGAACTAGTCTACGAGCAGTACTTC.

The V gene is TRBV20-1, the J gene TRBJ1-1; the D gene is possibly TRBD1 (5 bases). CDR3 length: 10 amino acids. The V gene lost 6 bases and the J gene lost 8 bases, with 10 bases spanning the gap. The germline gives CDR1 DFQATT, CDR2 SNEGSKA (reference sequence). CDR3 bases: TGCAGTGCCCGCCGACAGGAAGCTTTCTTT. As protein: CSARRQEAFF.